This entry describes one TCR beta chain. What it binds is unknown. The data were produced by immunoSEQ multiplex PCR, yet TCRdb's version contains in-frame clones alone and is incomplete. Among 25,000 or so clones, about nine tenths were seen once, and the ten largest hold about 7%. The V gene's germline CDR1 is SEHNR and CDR2 FQNEAQ (reference sequence). The V gene lost 1 base and the J gene lost 7 bases, with 2 bases spanning the gap. The CDR3 extends over 11 amino acids. The data belong to a study of T cells in localized non-small cell lung cancer. Study-wide findings and caveats: Appearance in adjacent lung was seen for a median roughly 56 of the top 100 tumor clones.

Here the sequenced sample was peripheral blood, taken before any cancer treatment. V and J are TRBV7-9 and TRBJ2-1; no firm D call. This TCR derives from a woman between 35 and 70 years old with stage I lung adenocarcinoma. The CDR3 spells CASSLGNEQFF. CDR3 nucleotides: TGTGCCAGCAGCTTAGGGAATGAGCAGTTCTTC.